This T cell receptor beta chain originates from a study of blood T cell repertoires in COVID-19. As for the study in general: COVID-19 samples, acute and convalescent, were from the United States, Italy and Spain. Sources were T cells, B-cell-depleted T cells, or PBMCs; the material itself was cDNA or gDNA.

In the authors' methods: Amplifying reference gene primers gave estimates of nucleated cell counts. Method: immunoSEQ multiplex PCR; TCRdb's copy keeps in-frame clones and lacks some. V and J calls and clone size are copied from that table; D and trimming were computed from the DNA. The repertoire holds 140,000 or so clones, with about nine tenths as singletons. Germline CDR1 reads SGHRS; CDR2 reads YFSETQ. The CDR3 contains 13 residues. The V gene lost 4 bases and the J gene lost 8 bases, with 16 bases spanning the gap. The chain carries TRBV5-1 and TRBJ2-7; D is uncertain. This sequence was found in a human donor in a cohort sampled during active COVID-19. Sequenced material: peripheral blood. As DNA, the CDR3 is TGCGCCAGCAGCCCCGAAGGCACAGAAAAGCAGTACTTC. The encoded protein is CASSPEGTEKQYF.